The 16 T cell receptor beta chains listed next were all sequenced from one sample in a study of cytotoxic CD8 clonotypes in ibrutinib-treated CLL. Assay used: immunoSEQ multiplex PCR; TCRdb lists only in-frame clones, some missing. Of roughly 200,000 clones listed, 72% are singletons. Specimen: PBMCs, collected after 24 months of ibrutinib treatment. The receptors were gathered from a human donor with chronic lymphocytic leukemia.

The chain uses TRBV6-5 and TRBJ2-1; 10 bases are a match to TRBD2. Germline V gene data show CDR1 as MNHEY and CDR2 as SVGAGI. The ends lost 0 bases at V and 5 bases at J; junction bases unmatched: 1. The length of the CDR3 is 15 residues. The CDR3 sequence: CASSYSAGGNNEQFF. For the CDR3, the DNA is TGTGCCAGCAGTTACTCAGCGGGAGGGAACAATGAGCAGTTCTTC.

The genes are TRBV29-1 and TRBJ2-1, with 11 bases fitting TRBD2. The CDR3 extends over 14 amino acids. With V trimmed by 6 bases and J by 9 bases, 10 bases remained unmatched. Germline V gene sequence: CDR1 SQVTM, CDR2 ANQGSEA. CDR3 coding DNA: TGCAGCGTGATGACTAGCGGGAAGTTTGGTGAGCAGTTCTTC. It yields the protein CSVMTSGKFGEQFF.

This chain links TRBV6-5 with TRBJ1-2; TRBD1 is a possible D gene (5 bases). Germline V CDR1 and CDR2: MNHEY, SVGAGI. The CDR3 is 14 amino acids. The V end was cut by 0 bases, the J end by 4 bases, with 9 bases between. The CDR3 reads CASSYSPGIYGYTF. DNA for the CDR3: TGTGCCAGCAGTTACTCGCCAGGGATCTATGGCTACACCTTC.

This clone was picked up one time. J is TRBJ2-5 and V is TRBV9; 11 bases are a match to TRBD2. The CDR3 is 16 residues long. From germline, CDR1 is SGDLS and CDR2 YYNGEE. J lost 2 bases, V lost 4 bases, and 7 bases had no gene match. Here the CDR3 DNA reads TGTGCCAGCAGCCCTCGGACTAGCGGGCAACAAGAGACCCAGTACTTC. Its protein is CASSPRTSGQQETQYF.

The rearrangement joins TRBV7-2 to TRBJ1-2; TRBD1 matches at 12 bases. The V gene end was trimmed by 0 bases and the J gene end by 8 bases; junction bases not matched to a gene: 4. The CDR3 sequence is 15 residues long. Germline V gene data show CDR1 as SGHTA and CDR2 as FQGNSA. The CDR3 protein is CASSLAGQGAGGYTF. Here the CDR3 DNA reads TGTGCCAGCAGCTTAGCGGGACAGGGGGCGGGAGGCTACACCTTC.

The gene calls are TRBV27 and TRBJ2-5; D is uncertain. The CDR3 runs to 14 residues. The germline V and J ends were trimmed by 3 bases and 4 bases, with 12 bases remaining between them. The germline CDR1 and CDR2 sequences are MNHEY and SMNVEV (reference sequence). In DNA form, the CDR3 reads TGTGCCAGCAGTTTTCAGGAATCGGGAGAGACCCAGTACTTC. This gives the protein CASSFQESGETQYF.

V is TRBV27 and J is TRBJ1-3, with D perhaps TRBD1 (5 bases). Per the germline V gene, CDR1 is MNHEY and CDR2 is SMNVEV (reference sequence). CDR3 length: 12 residues. V lost 6 bases and J lost 2, with 5 bases in between. CDR3 in amino acids: CASRGAGNTIYF. In DNA form, the CDR3 reads TGTGCCAGCAGGGGGGCTGGAAACACCATATATTTT.

The CDR3 protein is CASSQEMTNNSPLHF. The CDR3 coding sequence is TGTGCCAGCAGCCAGGAGATGACGAATAATTCACCCCTCCACTTT. This sequence joins TRBV2 and TRBJ1-6; D call uncertain. V shed 6 bases and J shed 5 bases, with 14 bases lying between them. This CDR3 has 15 residues. The V gene's germline CDR1 is SNHLY and CDR2 FYNNEI.

This clone was detected once. The chain employs TRBV9 and TRBJ2-3; 10 bases are a match to TRBD2. The germline CDR1 and CDR2 sequences are SGDLS and YYNGEE. The V and J ends lost 0 bases and 4 bases, in that order; junction bases with no gene match: 8. This CDR3 spans 17 amino acids. CDR3 sequence (DNA): TGTGCCAGCAGCGTAGGTTGGCTAGCGGGAGTCGCAGATACGCAGTATTTT. Translation: CASSVGWLAGVADTQYF.

This clone was seen once. The rearrangement uses TRBV10-3 and TRBJ2-7, with D possibly TRBD1 on 6 matching bases. There are 15 residues in the CDR3. V was clipped by 4 bases and J by 3 bases, with 16 bases between them. The germline V gene has CDR1 ENHRY and CDR2 SYGVKD. CDR3 nucleotide sequence: TGTGCCATCAGTGGAAAAGGGGGTTTGGGCTACGAGCAGTACTTC. Its protein product is CAISGKGGLGYEQYF.

The chain links TRBV15 to TRBJ2-7, with D maybe TRBD2 (5 bases). The CDR3 has 11 amino acids. CDR1 is LNHNV and CDR2 is YYDKDF in the germline V gene (reference sequence). V was shortened by 8 bases and J by 2 bases, with 7 bases between the two germline ends. CDR3 region: CATGSAYEQYF. The CDR3 bases are TGTGCCACCGGGAGTGCCTACGAGCAGTACTTC.

The rearrangement joins TRBV9 to TRBJ2-7; D remains ambiguous. Germline loops: CDR1 SGDLS, CDR2 YYNGEE. The V and J ends lost 0 bases and 0 bases respectively, with 10 bases between them. The CDR3 runs 15 residues. The DNA for the CDR3 is TGTGCCAGCAGCGTAGCCCCACACACCTCCTACGAGCAGTACTTC. It encodes CASSVAPHTSYEQYF.

The V call is TRBV7-8, the J call TRBJ2-3; 8 nucleotides align to TRBD2. The CDR3 has 16 amino acids. CDR1 and CDR2 from the germline V gene are SGHVS and FQNEAQ. The J segment lost 4 bases and the V segment lost 5 bases, leaving 11 bases of the junction unmatched. The CDR3 protein is CASSRGGYIVSDTQYF. The CDR3 region has the DNA TGTGCCAGCAGCCGGGGGGGATATATCGTCTCAGATACGCAGTATTTT.

This clone appeared a few times. This chain links TRBV28 with TRBJ2-1; D tentatively fits TRBD1 or TRBD2 (5 bases each). V was clipped by 7 bases and J by 1 base, with 14 bases between them. The length of the CDR3 is 15 residues. Germline lookup yields CDR1 MDHEN and CDR2 SYDVKM. The DNA for the CDR3 is TGTGCCAGCAATTCACCGAGGGGTTCCTACAATGAGCAGTTCTTC. It codes for CASNSPRGSYNEQFF.

CDR3 DNA: TGTGCCAGCAGCACTCAGGGGTGGGGGCGGTTGAACACTGAAGCTTTCTTT. Protein: CASSTQGWGRLNTEAFF. The rearrangement uses TRBV13 and TRBJ1-1; possibly TRBD1 for D (6 bases). The germline V gene has CDR1 PRHDT and CDR2 FYEKMQ (reference sequence). Deletions cut 5 bases from V and 0 bases from J, with 19 bases between. This CDR3 spans 17 amino acids.

A single count supports this clone. The chain carries TRBV25-1 and TRBJ1-2, with no clear D. Trimming removed 8 bases from V and 1 base from J, with 8 bases in between. Per the germline V gene, CDR1 is MGHDK and CDR2 is SYGVNS. This CDR3 has 12 residues. CDR3 sequence (DNA): TGTGCCAGCCAAATTCATAACTATGGCTACACCTTC. It specifies CASQIHNYGYTF.